A single sample gave rise to the 4 T cell receptor beta chains below, sequenced in a study of blood T cell repertoires in COVID-19. The assay was immunoSEQ multiplex PCR, and TCRdb's table has in-frame clones only and misses some. The sample consists of some 200,000 clones, roughly 85% of them appearing once. Sequences were obtained from PBMCs or T cells enriched from blood (not recorded which). The source of these receptors is a middle-aged woman with acute COVID-19.

Comment on this clone: An end of the junction does not agree with germline; a read error may underlie this. CDR3 residues: CSVPEGNRGTWTF. As DNA, the CDR3 is TGCAGCGTTCCGGAAGGGAACAGGGGGACGTGGACCTTT. The chain uses TRBV29-1 and TRBJ1-1; TRBD1 matches at 8 bases. From germline, CDR1 is SQVTM and CDR2 ANQGSEA. The CDR3 length is 13 residues.

This clone was observed a handful of times. The chain joins TRBV9 to TRBJ1-3, with unresolved D. CDR1 and CDR2 (germline): SGDLS, YYNGEE. The CDR3 contains 13 residues. Trimming took off 2 bases at V and 8 bases at J, with 11 bases between the two ends. The CDR3 loop is CASSVTLGDTIYF. In DNA, the CDR3 is TGTGCCAGCAGCGTGACATTGGGAGACACCATATATTTT. The full variable domain, in which reference TRBV9 and TRBJ1-3 provide the parts outside the CDR3, is DSGVTQTPKHLITATGQRVTLRCSPRSGDLSVYWYQQSLDQGLQFLIQYYNGEERAKGNILERFSAQQFPDLHSELNLSSLELGDSALYFCASSVTLGDTIYFGEGSWLTVV.

The rearrangement links TRBV19 to TRBJ1-6, with 11 bases fitting TRBD1. This CDR3 has 15 residues. The V gene end was trimmed by 7 bases and the J gene end by 10 bases; junction bases not matched to a gene: 9. Germline loops: CDR1 LNHDA, CDR2 SQIVND (reference sequence). This CDR3 is CASNYGQGAYSPLHF. The CDR3 DNA follows: TGTGCCAGTAACTACGGACAGGGGGCTTACTCACCCCTCCACTTT.

This clone was detected only once. The junction differs from germline at one of its ends, possibly a read error. The genes are TRBV7-9 and TRBJ2-3; the D gene is possibly TRBD2 (6 bases). This CDR3 has 13 residues. The germline V gene has CDR1 SEHNR and CDR2 FQNEAQ (reference sequence). The CDR3, as DNA: TGTGCCAGCAGCTTAGAGCTGTGGGGGGTTCTAAATTTT. Encoded protein: CASSLELWGVLNF.